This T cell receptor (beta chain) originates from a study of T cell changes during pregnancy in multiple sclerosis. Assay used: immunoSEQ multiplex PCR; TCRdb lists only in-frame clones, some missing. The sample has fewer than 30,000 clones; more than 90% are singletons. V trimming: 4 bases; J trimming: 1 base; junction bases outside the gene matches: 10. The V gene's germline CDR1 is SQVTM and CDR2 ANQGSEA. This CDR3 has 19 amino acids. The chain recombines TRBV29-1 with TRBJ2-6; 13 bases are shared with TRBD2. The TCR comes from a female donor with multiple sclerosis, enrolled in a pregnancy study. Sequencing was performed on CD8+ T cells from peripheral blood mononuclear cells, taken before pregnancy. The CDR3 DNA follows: TGCAGCGTTGCGGGACTAGCGGGGAAAGACCCATCTGGGGCCAACGTCCTGACTTTC. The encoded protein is CSVAGLAGKDPSGANVLTF.